This TCR beta chain comes out of a study of vaccination and CD4 T cells after COVID-19. Study at large: The study drew post-COVID samples a median around 100 days after diagnosis (range 35 to 161). Stimulation of the cells used overlapping spike peptide pools from SARS-CoV-2 and from the common cold coronaviruses HCoV-NL63, HCoV-OC43 and HCoV-229E.

Scientists ran DNA taken from cultured CD4+ T cells through the Oncomine TCR Beta short-read assay for sequencing. TCRdb used MiXCR to reprocess the PCR reads, holding one entry per CDR3 protein. Of about 26,000 distinct CDR3 sequences in the sample, roughly 34% are singletons; the top ten hold 3% to 3.5%. This clonotype has only a few counts. Its antigen is currently unknown. The time point here: late sampling 161 to 241 days after vaccination in a few convalescent patients. Treatment noted: roughly 10-day PBMC culture with coronavirus spike peptide pools or control peptides (ViraFEST assay). Cultures used around 2 million PBMCs per well, approximately 9.2 IU/ml IL-2 and about 10 ug/ml peptides. The germline V and J ends were trimmed by 6 bases and 5 bases, with 13 bases remaining between them. CDR1 is MGHDK, CDR2 SYGVNS, per germline. This CDR3 region has 13 residues.

Sequences were derived from CD4+ T cells from blood, cultured in vitro, sampled about 7 months after SARS-CoV-2 vaccination. V and J are TRBV25-1 and TRBJ2-5; D is ambiguous. The clonotype originates from a human donor who had recovered from COVID-19. CDR3 coding DNA: TGTGCCAGCAGGGACGGTGGGCGCGAGACCCAGTACTTC. Encoded protein: CASRDGGRETQYF.